This TCR beta chain was found in a study of T cells in Graves' hyperthyroidism and ophthalmopathy. RNA transcripts provided the source from which TCR beta CDR3 regions were amplified. Using the HTBI primer set, a first-round RT-PCR was run on the TCR CDR3. TCRdb independently ran MiXCR on the multiplex PCR reads; one entry per CDR3 protein. Of roughly 500,000 distinct CDR3 sequences in the sample, about 16% were seen once. This clonotype was counted a few times. Per the germline V gene, CDR1 is MGHRA and CDR2 is YSYEKL. V lost 1 base and J lost 4, with 15 bases in between. The CDR3 is 16 residues long.

Sequenced sample: blood. The sequence was collected from a woman aged 25 to 39 with Graves' ophthalmopathy. The gene calls are TRBV4-1 and TRBJ2-3; tentative D call: TRBD2 (6 bases). CDR3 loop: CASSQGSSRLADTQYF. The CDR3 bases are TGCGCCAGCAGCCAAGGGTCATCTCGACTAGCAGATACGCAGTATTTT.